The sample holds a few counts of the clone carrying this T cell receptor (beta chain). Anywhere from 1 to 8 samples came from each patient, spanning pretreatment and on-treatment. Data came from immunoSEQ multiplex PCR; TCRdb stores just in-frame clones and leaves some out. Of about 38,000 clones listed, roughly 90% are singletons. Losses at the gene ends were 6 bases for V and 4 bases for J; bases not matched to a gene: 3. The CDR3 contains 14 residues. CDR1 is SGHNT, CDR2 YENEEA, per germline. The sample comes from a study of PD-L1 blockade in urothelial cancer. Study-level background: Atezolizumab, begun by patients in about 2014, was given at 1,200 mg intravenously every 3 weeks. Earlier, patients had received 0 to 3 chemotherapy regimens.

This receptor was taken from a man aged 65 to 85 with urothelial cancer. The input for sequencing was PBMCs, taken around atezolizumab (anti-PD-L1) treatment. The chain joins TRBV11-3 to TRBJ2-7, with 13 positions matching TRBD2. CDR3 sequence: CASSSTSGRYEQYF. The DNA of the CDR3 is TGTGCCAGCAGTTCGACTAGCGGGAGGTACGAGCAGTACTTC.